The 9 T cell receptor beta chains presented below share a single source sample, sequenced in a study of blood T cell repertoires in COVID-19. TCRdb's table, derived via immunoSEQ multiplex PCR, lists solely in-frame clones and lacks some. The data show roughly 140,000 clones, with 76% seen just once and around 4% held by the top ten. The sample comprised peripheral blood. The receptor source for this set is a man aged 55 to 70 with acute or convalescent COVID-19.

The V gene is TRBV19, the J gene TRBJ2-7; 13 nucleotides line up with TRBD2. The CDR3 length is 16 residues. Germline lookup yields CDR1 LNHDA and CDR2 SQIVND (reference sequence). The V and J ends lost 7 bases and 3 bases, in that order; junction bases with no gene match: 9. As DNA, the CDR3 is TGTGCCAGTACCCCCGGGGGGACTAGCGGGATCTACGAGCAGTACTTC. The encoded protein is CASTPGGTSGIYEQYF.

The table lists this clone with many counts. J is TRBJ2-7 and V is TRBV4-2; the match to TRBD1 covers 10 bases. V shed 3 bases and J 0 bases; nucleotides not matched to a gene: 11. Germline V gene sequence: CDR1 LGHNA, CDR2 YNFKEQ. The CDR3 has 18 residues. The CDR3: CASSQGVLGQGISYEQYF. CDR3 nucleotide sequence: TGTGCCAGCAGCCAGGGGGTCTTGGGACAGGGGATCTCCTACGAGCAGTACTTC.

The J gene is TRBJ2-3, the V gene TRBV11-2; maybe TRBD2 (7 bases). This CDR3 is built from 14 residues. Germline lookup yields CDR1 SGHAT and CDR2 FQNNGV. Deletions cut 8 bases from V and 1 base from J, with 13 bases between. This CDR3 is CASAREGGTDTQYF. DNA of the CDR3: TGTGCCAGCGCGAGGGAGGGGGGCACAGATACGCAGTATTTT. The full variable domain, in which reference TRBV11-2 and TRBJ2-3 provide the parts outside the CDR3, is EAGVAQSPRYKIIEKRQSVAFWCNPISGHATLYWYQQILGQGPKLLIQFQNNGVVDDSQLPKDRFSAERLKGVDSTLKIQPAKLEDSAVYLCASAREGGTDTQYFGPGTRLTVL.

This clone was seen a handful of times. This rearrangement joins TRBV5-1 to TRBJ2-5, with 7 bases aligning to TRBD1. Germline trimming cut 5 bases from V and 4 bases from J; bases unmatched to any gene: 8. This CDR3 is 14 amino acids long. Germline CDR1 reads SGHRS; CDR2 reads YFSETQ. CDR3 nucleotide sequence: TGCGCCAGCAGTCCTACAGGGGACGGAGAGACCCAGTACTTC. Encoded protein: CASSPTGDGETQYF.

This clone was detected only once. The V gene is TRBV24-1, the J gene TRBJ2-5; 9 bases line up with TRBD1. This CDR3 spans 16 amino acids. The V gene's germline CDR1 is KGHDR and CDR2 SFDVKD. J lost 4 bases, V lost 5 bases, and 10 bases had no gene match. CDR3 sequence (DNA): TGTGCCACCAGTGGTGCATTGGGACAGGGTGTAGAGACCCAGTACTTC. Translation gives CATSGALGQGVETQYF.

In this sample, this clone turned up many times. In nucleotides, the CDR3 is TGTGCCGGTCAAAGCGGGAGTTTCGACGAGCAGTACTTC. It yields the protein CAGQSGSFDEQYF. The chain employs TRBV28 and TRBJ2-7; 8 bases align to TRBD2. V lost 11 bases and J lost 5; bases outside the gene matches: 11. Germline CDR1 is MDHEN and CDR2 is SYDVKM. The CDR3 length is 13 residues.

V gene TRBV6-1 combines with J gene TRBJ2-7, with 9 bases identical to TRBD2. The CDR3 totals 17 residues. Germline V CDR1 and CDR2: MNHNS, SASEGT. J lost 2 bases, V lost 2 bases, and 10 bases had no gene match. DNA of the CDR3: TGTGCCAGCAGTGAAAGCCTAGCGGGGACTATAGCCTACGAGCAGTACTTC. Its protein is CASSESLAGTIAYEQYF.

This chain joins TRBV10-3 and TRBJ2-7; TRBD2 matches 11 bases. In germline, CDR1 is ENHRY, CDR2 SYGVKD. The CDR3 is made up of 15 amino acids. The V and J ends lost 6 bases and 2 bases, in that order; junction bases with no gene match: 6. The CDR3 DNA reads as TGTGCCATCAGAGCGGGACTAGCGGACCCCTACGAGCAGTACTTC. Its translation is CAIRAGLADPYEQYF.

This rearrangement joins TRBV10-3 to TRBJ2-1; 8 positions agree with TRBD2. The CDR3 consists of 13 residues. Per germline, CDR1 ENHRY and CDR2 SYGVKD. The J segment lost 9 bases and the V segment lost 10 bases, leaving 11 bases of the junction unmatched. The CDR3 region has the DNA TGTGCCACGACCCGGGAGGGCCAGGGTGAGCAGTTCTTC. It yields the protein CATTREGQGEQFF.